This note documents a single T cell receptor (beta chain) sequence. It has no known antigen specificity. No much larger clone exists at a distance of one base, and base qualities are not known. V is pared back by 0 bases and J by 1 base, with 10 bases lying between the germline termini. CDR1 and CDR2 were assigned from the germline V gene as SGHRS and YFSETQ. Counted from cysteine to phenylalanine, this CDR3 has 15 amino acids. Left in the record is the CDR3 DNA by itself, 45 bases read in frame from the first base. Reading the label with the study, this specimen's treatment or condition is: oral pan-JAK inhibitor, 5-10 mg twice daily. From alopecia areata patients, peripheral blood was collected along with lesional scalp punch biopsies. PBMCs were separated by density centrifugation and stained for CD3, CD4 and CD8, after which CD4+ and CD8+ T cells were sorted on a FACSAria. The method behind the library was the immunoSEQ multiplex PCR assay. RNA was extracted from all samples and reverse transcribed into cDNA as template for TCR sequencing. SuperScript III was used to make first-strand cDNA, primed with a 2:1 mix of oligo-dT and random hexamers. A synthetic immune receptor repertoire was used to assess amplification bias, and residual bias was removed computationally. The published analysis was carried out like this. Raw reads were preprocessed for error removal, and CDR3 was defined according to IMGT conventions as running from the conserved cysteine to phenylalanine. To get clonality, Shannon entropy was normalized by log2 of the number of productive unique TCRs and the result was subtracted from 1. CD4 or CD8 identity of scalp clones was inferred by cross-referencing scalp TCRbeta sequences with sorted blood CD4 and CD8 repertoires. TCRdb obtained this table from immuneACCESS and retained in-frame rearrangements with V and J assigned. These tables miss some clones; where compared with another copy, unresolved V genes account for less than half of the shortfall, and the remainder is unexplained. For V, J and clone size, that table is used; D and trimming come from the DNA. The sample includes fewer than 110,000 clones, with about 60% observed a single time. About 15% of the sample belongs to the ten largest clones.

The data originate from a study of CD8+ T cells in alopecia areata (dated by TCRdb to between 2018 and 2020). Some background on the complete study: The treated patients took part in an open-label pilot trial in which moderate-to-severe alopecia areata was treated with oral tofacitinib at 5 to 10 mg twice daily. In treated patients, disease severity was measured using the SALT score, which gives the percentage of scalp surface area affected. To study T cell clonal expansion in alopecia areata, the researchers applied high-throughput TCRbeta sequencing to both the C3H/HeJ mouse model and human patients. Human TCRbeta sequencing covered scalp tissue and sorted CD4+ and CD8+ peripheral blood T cells from patchy and totalis/universalis alopecia areata patients and healthy controls. Scalp clonality was compared across normal scalp (n=4), patchy alopecia areata scalp (n=8), and alopecia totalis/universalis scalp (n=8). Patients on tofacitinib were biopsied at baseline and after 4 and 24 weeks of treatment, and several of the patients also had a later scalp biopsy. immunoSEQ multiplex PCR using 35 Vbeta forward primers and 13 Jbeta reverse primers was used to amplify TCRbeta CDR3 regions. RNA was extracted with the PAXgene miRNA kit for fixed scalp, the miRNeasy kit for PBMCs, and the RNeasy kit for mouse skin. Patients stayed on tofacitinib for 6 to 18 months and then had 6 months of follow-up off drug so that delayed response and recurrence could be assessed. Study-wide conclusions, independent of this receptor: Lesional scalp, especially in alopecia totalis/universalis, showed higher clonality and more expanded CD8+ clones than normal scalp, suggesting antigenic drive. During tofacitinib treatment, many expanded lesional clones stuck around in both scalp and blood, and this persistence may partly explain why relapse happens after treatment is stopped. The treated cohort was small, with a single nonresponder, so links between baseline CD8+ expansion and response need larger studies. With tofacitinib, both scalp clonality and the number of expanded CD8+ clones among the top 100 scalp clones went down significantly. Shared TCR sequences between patients were less evident than in mice, which may be partly attributable to HLA diversity in the patient population. Resident alphabeta T cells in normal human skin are also sequenced, complicating scalp TCR repertoire analysis, unlike mouse skin dominated by gammadelta T cells.

The sequence derives from a human donor with alopecia areata. This specimen consisted of CD8+ T cells sorted from blood, obtained at approximately week 61, from a patient treated with tofacitinib. The sequence joins TRBV5-1 to TRBJ2-5; the D gene may be TRBD1 or TRBD2, since each aligns over 5 bases. CDR3 reads: CASSLAGASQETQYF. In nucleotide form, the sequence is TGCGCCAGCAGCTTGGCCGGGGCTTCCCAAGAGACCCAGTACTTC.